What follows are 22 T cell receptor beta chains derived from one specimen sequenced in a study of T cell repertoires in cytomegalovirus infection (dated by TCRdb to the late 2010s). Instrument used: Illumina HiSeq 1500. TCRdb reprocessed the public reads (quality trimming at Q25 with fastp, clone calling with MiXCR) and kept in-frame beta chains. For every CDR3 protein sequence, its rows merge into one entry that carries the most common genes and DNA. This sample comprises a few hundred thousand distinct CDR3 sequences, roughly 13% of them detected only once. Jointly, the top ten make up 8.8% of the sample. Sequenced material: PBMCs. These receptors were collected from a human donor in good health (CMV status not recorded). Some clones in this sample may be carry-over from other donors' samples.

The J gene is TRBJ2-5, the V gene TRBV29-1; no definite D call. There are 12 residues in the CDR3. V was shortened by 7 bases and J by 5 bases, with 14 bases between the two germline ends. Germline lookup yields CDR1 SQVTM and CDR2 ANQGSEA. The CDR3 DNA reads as TGCAGCGCCGGTACGGCTTGGGAGACCCAGTACTTC. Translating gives CSAGTAWETQYF.

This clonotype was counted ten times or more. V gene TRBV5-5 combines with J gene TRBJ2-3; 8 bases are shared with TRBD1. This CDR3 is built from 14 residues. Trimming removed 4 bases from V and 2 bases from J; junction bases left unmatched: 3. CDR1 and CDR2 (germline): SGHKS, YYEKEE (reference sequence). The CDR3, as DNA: TGTGCCAGCAGCGGGACAGGCTTCACAGATACGCAGTATTTT. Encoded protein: CASSGTGFTDTQYF.

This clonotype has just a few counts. In DNA form, the CDR3 reads TGTGCCAGCAGCCCCCGACCAGACCTAGCGGGAGTGGCTGTTAGTGAGCAGTTCTTC. Its protein is CASSPRPDLAGVAVSEQFF. The J gene is TRBJ2-1, the V gene TRBV13, with 10 bases fitting TRBD2. Germline CDR1 reads PRHDT; CDR2 reads FYEKMQ (reference sequence). After removal of 5 bases from V and 9 bases from J, the junction contained 22 bases not matched to a gene. This CDR3 contains 19 residues. The variable domain in full, with the rest retrieved from reference TRBV13 and TRBJ2-1, is AAGVIQSPRHLIKEKRETATLKCYPIPRHDTVYWYQQGPGQDPQFLISFYEKMQSDKGSIPDRFSAQQFSDYHSELNMSSLELGDSALYFCASSPRPDLAGVAVSEQFFGPGTRLTVL.

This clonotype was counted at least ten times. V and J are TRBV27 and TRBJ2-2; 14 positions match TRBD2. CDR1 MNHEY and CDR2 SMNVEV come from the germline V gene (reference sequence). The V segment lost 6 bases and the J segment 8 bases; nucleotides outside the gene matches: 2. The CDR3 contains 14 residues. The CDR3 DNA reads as TGTGCCAGCAGCCGGACTAGCGGGGGGGGGGAGCTGTTTTTT. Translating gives CASSRTSGGGELFF.

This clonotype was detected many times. The CDR3 DNA reads as TGTGCCAGCAGGGGGACAGGGAATCAGCCCCAGCATTTT. This translates into CASRGTGNQPQHF. The chain combines TRBV28 with TRBJ1-5; TRBD1 agrees at 9 bases. This CDR3 region has 13 residues. The germline V gene has CDR1 MDHEN and CDR2 SYDVKM. J was trimmed by 4 bases and V by 6 bases; bases with no gene match: 1.

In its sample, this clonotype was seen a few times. In DNA form, the CDR3 reads TGTGCCAGCAGACCGACTAGTTACTACGAGCAGTACTTC. The encoded protein is CASRPTSYYEQYF. The chain carries TRBV27 and TRBJ2-7; maybe TRBD2 (6 bases). The germline gives CDR1 MNHEY, CDR2 SMNVEV (reference sequence). V lost 6 bases, J lost 3 bases, and 12 bases lay in between. This CDR3 has 13 residues.

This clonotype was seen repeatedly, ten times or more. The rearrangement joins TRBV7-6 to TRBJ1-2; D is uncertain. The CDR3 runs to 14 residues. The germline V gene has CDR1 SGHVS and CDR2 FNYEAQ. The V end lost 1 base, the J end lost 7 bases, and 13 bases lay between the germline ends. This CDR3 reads CASSLDWAGGGYTF. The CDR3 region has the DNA TGTGCCAGCAGCTTAGATTGGGCAGGCGGTGGCTACACCTTC.

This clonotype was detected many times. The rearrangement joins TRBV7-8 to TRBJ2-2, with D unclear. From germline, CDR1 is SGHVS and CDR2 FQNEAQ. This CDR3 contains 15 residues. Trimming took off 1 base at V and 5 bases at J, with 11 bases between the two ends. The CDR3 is CASSLGPKKTGELFF. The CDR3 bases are TGTGCCAGCAGCTTAGGGCCCAAAAAGACCGGGGAGCTGTTTTTT.

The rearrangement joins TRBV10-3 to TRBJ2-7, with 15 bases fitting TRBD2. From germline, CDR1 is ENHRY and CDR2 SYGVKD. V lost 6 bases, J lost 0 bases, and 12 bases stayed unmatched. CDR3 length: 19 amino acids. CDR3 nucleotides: TGTGCCATCAGACCGGGACTAGCGGGGGGACCAACCTTCTCCTACGAGCAGTACTTC. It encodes CAIRPGLAGGPTFSYEQYF.

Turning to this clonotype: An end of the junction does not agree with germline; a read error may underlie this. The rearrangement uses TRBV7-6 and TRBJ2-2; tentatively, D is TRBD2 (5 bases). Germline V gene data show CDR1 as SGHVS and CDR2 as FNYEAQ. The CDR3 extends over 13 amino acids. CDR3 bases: TGTGCTAGCAGCCTACTAGTAACCGGGGAGCTGTTTTTT. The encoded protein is CASSLLVTGELFF.

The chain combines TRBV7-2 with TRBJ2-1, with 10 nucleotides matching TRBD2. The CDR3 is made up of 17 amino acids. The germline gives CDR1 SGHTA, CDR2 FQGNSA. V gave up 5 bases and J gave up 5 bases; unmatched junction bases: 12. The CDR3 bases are TGTGCCAGCAGCCCGACCCCTCTACTAGCGGGACACAATGAGCAGTTCTTC. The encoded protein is CASSPTPLLAGHNEQFF.

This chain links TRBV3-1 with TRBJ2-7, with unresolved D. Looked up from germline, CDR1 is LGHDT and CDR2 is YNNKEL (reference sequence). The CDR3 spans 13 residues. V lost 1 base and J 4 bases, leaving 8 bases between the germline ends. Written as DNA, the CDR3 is TGTGCCAGCAGCCAAGGGTACAGATACGAGCAGTACTTC. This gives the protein CASSQGYRYEQYF.

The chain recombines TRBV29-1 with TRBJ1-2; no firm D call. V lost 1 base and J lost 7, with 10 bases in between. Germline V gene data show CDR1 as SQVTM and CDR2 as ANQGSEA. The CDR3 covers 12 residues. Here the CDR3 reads CSVEGDPSGYTF. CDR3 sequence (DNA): TGCAGCGTTGAAGGGGATCCGAGTGGCTACACCTTC.

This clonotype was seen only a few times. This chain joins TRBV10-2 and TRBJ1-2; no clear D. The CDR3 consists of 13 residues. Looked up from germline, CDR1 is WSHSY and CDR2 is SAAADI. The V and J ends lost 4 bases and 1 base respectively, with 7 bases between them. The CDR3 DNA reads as TGCGCCAGCAGTGTGGTTGTTAACTATGGCTACACCTTC. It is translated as CASSVVVNYGYTF.

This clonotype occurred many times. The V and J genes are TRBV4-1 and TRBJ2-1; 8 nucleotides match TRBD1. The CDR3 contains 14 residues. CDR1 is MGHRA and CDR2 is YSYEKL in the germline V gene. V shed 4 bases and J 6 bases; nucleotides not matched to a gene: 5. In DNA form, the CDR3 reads TGCGCCAGCAGCCGAGACAGGGGAGGCAATGAGCAGTTCTTC. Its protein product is CASSRDRGGNEQFF.

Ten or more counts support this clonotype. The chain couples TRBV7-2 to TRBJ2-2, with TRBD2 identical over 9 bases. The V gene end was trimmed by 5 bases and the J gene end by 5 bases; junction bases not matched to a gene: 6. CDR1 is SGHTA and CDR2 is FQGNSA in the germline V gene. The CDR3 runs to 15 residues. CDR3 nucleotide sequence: TGTGCCAGCAGCCCGCGGGAGGGAGGAACCGGGGAGCTGTTTTTT. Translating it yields CASSPREGGTGELFF.

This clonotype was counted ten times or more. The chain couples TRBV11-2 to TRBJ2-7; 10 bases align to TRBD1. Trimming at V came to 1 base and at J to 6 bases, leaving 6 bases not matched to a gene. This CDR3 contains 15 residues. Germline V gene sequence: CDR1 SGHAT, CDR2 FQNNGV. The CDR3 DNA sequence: TGTGCCAGCAGCTTAGTGGGACAGGGGTCGCTCGAGCAGTACTTC. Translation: CASSLVGQGSLEQYF.

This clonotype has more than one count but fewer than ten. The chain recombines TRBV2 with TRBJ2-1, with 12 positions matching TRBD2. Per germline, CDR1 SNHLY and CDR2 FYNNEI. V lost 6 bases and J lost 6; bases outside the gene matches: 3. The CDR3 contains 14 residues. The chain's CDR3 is CASSEGLAGNEQFF. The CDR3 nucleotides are TGTGCCAGCAGCGAGGGACTAGCGGGCAATGAGCAGTTCTTC.

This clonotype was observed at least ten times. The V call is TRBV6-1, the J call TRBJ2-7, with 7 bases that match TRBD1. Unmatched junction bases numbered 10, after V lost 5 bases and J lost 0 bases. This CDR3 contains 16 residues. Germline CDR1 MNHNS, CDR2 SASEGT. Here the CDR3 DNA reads TGTGCCAGCAGTTCCCAGATCAGGGGGAGCTCCTACGAGCAGTACTTC. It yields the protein CASSSQIRGSSYEQYF.

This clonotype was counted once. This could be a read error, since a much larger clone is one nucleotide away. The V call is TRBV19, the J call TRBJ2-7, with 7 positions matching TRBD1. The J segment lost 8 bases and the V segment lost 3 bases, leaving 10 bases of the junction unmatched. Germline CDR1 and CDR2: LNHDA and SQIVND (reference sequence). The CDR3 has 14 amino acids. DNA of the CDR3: TGTGCCAGTAGTATGCCGACAGGGAACAACCAGCAGTACTTC. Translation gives CASSMPTGNNQQYF.

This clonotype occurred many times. The CDR3 region has the DNA TGTGCCAGCGGCTACGACACGAACACCGGGGAGCTGTTTTTT. Its protein product is CASGYDTNTGELFF. The gene calls are TRBV2 and TRBJ2-2, with unresolved D. CDR1 and CDR2 (germline): SNHLY, FYNNEI. The CDR3 spans 14 residues. The V and J ends lost 8 bases and 0 bases respectively, with 10 bases between them.

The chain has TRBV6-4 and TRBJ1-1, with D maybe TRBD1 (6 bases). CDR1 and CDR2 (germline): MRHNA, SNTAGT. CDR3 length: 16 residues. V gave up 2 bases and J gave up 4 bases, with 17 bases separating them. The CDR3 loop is CASSDRVGGGTTEAFF. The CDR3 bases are TGTGCCAGCAGTGACCGGGTAGGAGGGGGGACCACTGAAGCTTTCTTT.